The next 24 T cell receptor beta chains were all read from a single sample in a study of cytomegalovirus exposure and HLA in healthy donors. PCR used 60 Vbeta primers and 13 Jbeta primers. Data came from immunoSEQ multiplex PCR; TCRdb stores just in-frame clones and leaves some out. The profile shows approximately 150,000 clones, over 70% of them singletons. The specimen was PBMCs. Receptor source: a man aged 30 to 39 in good health and CMV-seropositive.

The rearrangement joins TRBV2 to TRBJ2-7, with unresolved D. Trimming removed 2 bases at V and 5 bases at J, with 16 bases between. CDR3 length equals 15 residues. The germline V gene has CDR1 SNHLY and CDR2 FYNNEI. The DNA for the CDR3 is TGTGCCAGCAGTGAACAGGCAGTAATGGGCCACGAGCAGTACTTC. Its protein product is CASSEQAVMGHEQYF.

This rearrangement joins TRBV2 to TRBJ2-6; D is unclear. V lost 0 bases to trimming and J lost 2 bases, with 11 bases between them. Germline CDR1 reads SNHLY; CDR2 reads FYNNEI. The CDR3 spans 17 residues. The CDR3: CASSEAEVRTGANVLTF. The DNA for the CDR3 is TGTGCCAGCAGTGAAGCGGAAGTGAGGACTGGGGCCAACGTCCTGACTTTC.

The chain combines TRBV6-5 with TRBJ1-1, with D unclear. This CDR3 has 13 amino acids. V was pared by 3 bases and J by 1 base, with 6 bases between. Per germline, CDR1 MNHEY and CDR2 SVGAGI. In nucleotides, the CDR3 is TGTGCCAGCAGTTATGCGGAGAACACTGAAGCTTTCTTT. It is translated as CASSYAENTEAFF.

The chain is built from TRBV7-2 and TRBJ2-6, with a tentative D call TRBD1 (5 bases). V was trimmed by 5 bases and J by 0 bases, leaving 14 bases between them. CDR1 and CDR2 from the germline V gene are SGHTA and FQGNSA. The CDR3 length is 17 residues. Here the CDR3 reads CASSRRQTFSGANVLTF. The CDR3 bases are TGTGCCAGCAGCAGACGACAGACCTTCTCTGGGGCCAACGTCCTGACTTTC. The variable domain in full, completed from reference TRBV7-2 and TRBJ2-6, reads GAGVSQSPSNKVTEKGKDVELRCDPISGHTALYWYRQSLGQGLEFLIYFQGNSAPDKSGLPSDRFSAERTGGSVSTLTIQRTQQEDSAVYLCASSRRQTFSGANVLTFGAGSRLTVL.

The chain employs TRBV9 and TRBJ2-3, with 11 bases matching TRBD1. The CDR3 is 18 residues long. J gave up 4 bases and V 4 bases, and 14 bases lay outside the gene matches. The germline gives CDR1 SGDLS, CDR2 YYNGEE. The CDR3 DNA follows: TGTGCCAGCAGCCTTCAAACCCGGACAGGGGGCCTCCCAGATACGCAGTATTTT. Amino acid sequence: CASSLQTRTGGLPDTQYF. The whole variable domain, filled in from reference TRBV9 and TRBJ2-3, reads DSGVTQTPKHLITATGQRVTLRCSPRSGDLSVYWYQQSLDQGLQFLIQYYNGEERAKGNILERFSAQQFPDLHSELNLSSLELGDSALYFCASSLQTRTGGLPDTQYFGPGTRLTVL.

The V gene is TRBV5-8, the J gene TRBJ2-3; no clear D. Germline CDR1 and CDR2: SGHTS and YDEGEE. Trimming took off 0 bases at V and 1 base at J, with 6 bases between the two ends. The CDR3 consists of 14 residues. CDR3 sequence reads: CASSLAVRTDTQYF. CDR3 in DNA: TGTGCCAGCAGCTTGGCGGTCCGCACAGATACGCAGTATTTT. Full variable domain (missing parts from reference TRBV5-8 and TRBJ2-3): EAGVTQSPTHLIKTRGQQATLRCSPISGHTSVYWYQQALGLGLQFLLWYDEGEERNRGNFPPRFSGRQFPNYSSELNVNALELEDSALYLCASSLAVRTDTQYFGPGTRLTVL.

The CDR3 DNA is TGTGCCAGCAGCGGGACAAGGACAGTTATGTCTGCTTTCTTT. It is translated as CASSGTRTVMSAFF. J is TRBJ1-1 and V is TRBV5-6; D might be TRBD1 (6 bases). V dropped 4 bases and J dropped 11 bases, with 21 bases sitting between them. CDR3 length equals 14 residues. The germline gives CDR1 SGHDT, CDR2 YYEEEE. Based on the CDR3 plus reference TRBV5-6 and TRBJ1-1, the full variable domain is DAGVTQSPTHLIKTRGQQVTLRCSPKSGHDTVSWYQQALGQGPQFIFQYYEEEERQRGNFPDRFSGHQFPNYSSELNVNALLLGDSALYLCASSGTRTVMSAFFGQGTRLTVV.

V and J are TRBV5-3 and TRBJ1-1; 9 nucleotides line up with TRBD1. TRBV5-3 is flagged as an ORF with uncertain function. The length of the CDR3 is 12 residues. V shed 7 bases and J 7 bases; nucleotides not matched to a gene: 5. CDR3 region: CARWTGDGEAFF. CDR3 nucleotides: TGTGCCAGATGGACAGGGGACGGTGAAGCTTTCTTT.

The J gene is TRBJ2-3, the V gene TRBV19; D call uncertain. The V end lost 7 bases, the J end lost 4 bases, and 18 bases lay between the germline ends. The germline gives CDR1 LNHDA, CDR2 SQIVND (reference sequence). CDR3 length: 15 residues. CDR3 residues: CASTPALASADTQYF. CDR3 nucleotide sequence: TGTGCCAGTACCCCGGCGCTCGCCAGCGCAGATACGCAGTATTTT.

Remarks on this clone: Other DNA sequences in this sample translate to the same CDR3. The chain has TRBV25-1 and TRBJ1-1, with D possibly being TRBD1 (5 bases). Trimming removed 1 base at V and 4 bases at J, with 10 bases between. The CDR3 covers 14 residues. Germline V gene sequence: CDR1 MGHDK, CDR2 SYGVNS. CDR3 sequence: CASSESGLPTEAFF. CDR3 DNA sequence: TGTGCCAGCAGTGAATCAGGGTTACCCACTGAAGCTTTCTTT.

The chain employs TRBV7-9 and TRBJ2-1, with D maybe TRBD2 (6 bases). CDR1 is SEHNR and CDR2 is FQNEAQ in the germline V gene (reference sequence). This CDR3 is built from 14 residues. With 5 bases removed from V and 8 bases from J, the gap between germline ends came to 16 bases. The CDR3 loop reads CASSPLGGRDEQFF. The CDR3 DNA reads TGTGCCAGCAGCCCCCTGGGGGGTAGGGATGAGCAGTTCTTC.

This rearrangement joins TRBV9 to TRBJ2-3, with 9 positions matching TRBD2. This CDR3 has 16 amino acids. Trimming removed 7 bases from V and 1 base from J; junction bases left unmatched: 10. Germline CDR1 reads SGDLS; CDR2 reads YYNGEE. For the CDR3, the DNA is TGTGCCAGCGGCACGAGGGCTAGCGGGGGCACAGATACGCAGTATTTT. Translating gives CASGTRASGGTDTQYF. Combining the CDR3 with reference TRBV9 and TRBJ2-3 gives the whole variable domain DSGVTQTPKHLITATGQRVTLRCSPRSGDLSVYWYQQSLDQGLQFLIQYYNGEERAKGNILERFSAQQFPDLHSELNLSSLELGDSALYFCASGTRASGGTDTQYFGPGTRLTVL.

The chain couples TRBV5-1 to TRBJ2-1, with TRBD2 matching 11 bases. Germline trimming cut 0 bases from V and 3 bases from J; bases unmatched to any gene: 8. This CDR3 has 18 amino acids. Looked up from germline, CDR1 is SGHRS and CDR2 is YFSETQ. The chain's CDR3 is CASSLGRGTSGGYNEQFF. The CDR3 nucleotides are TGCGCCAGCAGCTTGGGGAGGGGGACTAGCGGAGGCTACAATGAGCAGTTCTTC.

This chain joins TRBV7-8 and TRBJ1-5; D perhaps matches TRBD1 (5 bases). The germline V gene has CDR1 SGHVS and CDR2 FQNEAQ. This CDR3 is 16 amino acids long. Trimming cost V 1 base and J 2 bases, with 12 bases left between them. The CDR3 reads CASSLVRGGGNQPQHF. The CDR3 region has the DNA TGTGCCAGCAGCTTAGTCCGGGGAGGGGGCAATCAGCCCCAGCATTTT.

This sequence joins TRBV21-1 and TRBJ2-7; the D call TRBD1 from the table was never checked on the DNA. TRBV21-1 is a pseudogene locus. The CDR3 runs 14 residues. CDR3 sequence reads: CASSPRDTGYEQYF. In nucleotides, the CDR3 is TGTGCCAGCAGCCCCCGGGACACCGGCTACGAGCAGTACTTC.

The J gene is TRBJ2-5, the V gene TRBV28; D may be TRBD1 (5 bases). This CDR3 contains 15 residues. Germline V gene lookup returns CDR1 MDHEN and CDR2 SYDVKM. V lost 3 bases to trimming and J lost 7 bases, with 18 bases between them. CDR3 protein: CASSLIDREEPTQYF. Written as DNA, the CDR3 is TGTGCCAGCAGTTTGATAGACAGAGAAGAGCCGACCCAGTACTTC.

This sequence joins TRBV7-2 and TRBJ2-1, with 16 positions matching TRBD2. Germline V lookup: CDR1 SGHTA, CDR2 FQGNSA. J was trimmed by 12 bases and V by 5 bases; bases with no gene match: 7. This CDR3 is built from 15 residues. CDR3 nucleotide sequence: TGTGCCAGCAGCCCGGGACTAGCGGGGGGGAAAGTGCAGTTCTTC. This codes for CASSPGLAGGKVQFF.

This chain uses TRBV25-1 with TRBJ2-6, with 7 bases lining up with TRBD2. Germline V gene lookup returns CDR1 MGHDK and CDR2 SYGVNS. The CDR3 contains 15 residues. The J segment lost 2 bases and the V segment lost 3 bases, leaving 1 base of the junction unmatched. In DNA form, the CDR3 reads TGTGCCAGCAGTGAGGGGGGGGCTGGGGCCAACGTCCTGACTTTC. Translated: CASSEGGAGANVLTF.

The rearrangement links TRBV4-2 to TRBJ2-5; possible D gene TRBD2, 7 bases. In germline, CDR1 is LGHNA, CDR2 YNFKEQ. The CDR3 has 15 amino acids. The V gene lost 0 bases and the J gene lost 4 bases, with 12 bases spanning the gap. The CDR3 here is CASSQDPGGGETQYF. The CDR3 DNA is TGTGCCAGCAGCCAAGATCCGGGGGGCGGAGAGACCCAGTACTTC.

The genes are TRBV14 and TRBJ2-1, with TRBD1 identical over 12 bases. CDR1 and CDR2 (germline): SGHDN, FVKESK. The junction had 17 bases not matched to a gene; V was cut back by 1 base and J by 4 bases. This CDR3 is 21 amino acids long. CDR3 residues: CASSQVGRRGQGASLYNEQFF. Here the CDR3 DNA reads TGTGCCAGCAGCCAAGTGGGAAGAAGGGGACAGGGGGCCAGTTTGTACAATGAGCAGTTCTTC.

To note about this clone: A read error may produce the germline difference seen at one junction end. The chain links TRBV7-9 to TRBJ2-7; TRBD2 agrees at 10 bases. The germline V gene has CDR1 SEHNR and CDR2 FQNEAQ (reference sequence). CDR3 length equals 16 residues. The CDR3 region is CSSSARGRLAGYEQYF. The CDR3 bases are TGTTCCAGCAGCGCCCGAGGAAGACTAGCGGGTTACGAGCAGTACTTC.

V and J are TRBV5-8 and TRBJ1-3, with D uncertain. The germline V gene encodes CDR1 SGHTS and CDR2 YDEGEE. Trimming pared 1 base from V and 0 bases from J, leaving 11 bases between. The CDR3 is made up of 16 amino acids. The CDR3 DNA reads as TGTGCCAGCAGCTTGAGCACAGTTAGCTCTGGAAACACCATATATTTT. As protein: CASSLSTVSSGNTIYF.

This clone has only one observation. The chain carries TRBV2 and TRBJ2-1, with 8 bases matching TRBD1. Germline CDR1 and CDR2: SNHLY and FYNNEI. This CDR3 is 14 amino acids long. V trimming: 4 bases; J trimming: 7 bases; junction bases outside the gene matches: 6. CDR3 sequence (DNA): TGTGCCAGCAGTGCGTACCAGGGGGCTAATGAGCAGTTCTTC. This encodes CASSAYQGANEQFF.

The chain links TRBV6-1 to TRBJ2-7; 8 bases match TRBD2. Trimming cost V 8 bases and J 3 bases; bases outside gene matches: 6. This CDR3 has 13 residues. CDR1 and CDR2 (germline): MNHNS, SASEGT. This chain's CDR3 is CASVTGGLYEQYF. CDR3 coding DNA: TGTGCCAGCGTGACGGGAGGGCTCTACGAGCAGTACTTC.